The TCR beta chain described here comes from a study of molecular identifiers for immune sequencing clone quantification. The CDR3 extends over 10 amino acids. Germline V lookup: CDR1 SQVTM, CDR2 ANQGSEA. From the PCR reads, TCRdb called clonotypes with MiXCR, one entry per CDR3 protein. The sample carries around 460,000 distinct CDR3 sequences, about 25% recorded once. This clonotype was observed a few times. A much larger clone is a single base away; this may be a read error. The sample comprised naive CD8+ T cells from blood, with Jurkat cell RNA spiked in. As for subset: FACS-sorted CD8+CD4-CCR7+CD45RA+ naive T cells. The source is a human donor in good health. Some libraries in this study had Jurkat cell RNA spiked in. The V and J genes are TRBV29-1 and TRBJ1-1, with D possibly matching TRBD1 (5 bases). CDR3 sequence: CSGADTEALF. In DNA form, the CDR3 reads TGCAGCGGTGCGGACACTGAAGCTCTCTTT.